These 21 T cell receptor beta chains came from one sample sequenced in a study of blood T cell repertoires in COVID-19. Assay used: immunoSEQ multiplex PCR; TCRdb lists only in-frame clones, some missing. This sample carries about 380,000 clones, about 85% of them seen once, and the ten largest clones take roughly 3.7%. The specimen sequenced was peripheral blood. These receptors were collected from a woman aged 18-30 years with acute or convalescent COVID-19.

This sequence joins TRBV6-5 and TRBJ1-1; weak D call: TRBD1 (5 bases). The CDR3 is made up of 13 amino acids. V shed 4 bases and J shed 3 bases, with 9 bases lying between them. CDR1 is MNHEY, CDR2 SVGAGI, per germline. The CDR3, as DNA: TGTGCCAGCAGTTGGGCGGGGGACACTGAAGCTTTCTTT. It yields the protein CASSWAGDTEAFF.

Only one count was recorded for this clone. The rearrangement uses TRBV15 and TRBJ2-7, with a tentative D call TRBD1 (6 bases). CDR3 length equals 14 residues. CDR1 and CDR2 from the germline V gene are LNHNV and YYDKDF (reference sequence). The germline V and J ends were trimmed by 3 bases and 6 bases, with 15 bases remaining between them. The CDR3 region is CATSRVTGLGEQYF. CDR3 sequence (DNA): TGTGCCACCAGCAGGGTTACAGGGCTTGGCGAGCAGTACTTC. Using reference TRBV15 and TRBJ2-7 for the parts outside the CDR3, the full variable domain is DAMVIQNPRYQVTQFGKPVTLSCSQTLNHNVMYWYQQKSSQAPKLLFHYYDKDFNNEADTPDNFQSRRPNTSFCFLDIRSPGLGDTAMYLCATSRVTGLGEQYFGPGTRLTVT.

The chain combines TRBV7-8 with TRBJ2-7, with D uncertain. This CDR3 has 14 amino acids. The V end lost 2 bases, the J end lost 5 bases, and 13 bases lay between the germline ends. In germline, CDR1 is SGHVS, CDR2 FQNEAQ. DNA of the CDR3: TGTGCCAGCAGCTTATGGGCAGAGTCCAACGAGCAGTACTTC. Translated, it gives CASSLWAESNEQYF.

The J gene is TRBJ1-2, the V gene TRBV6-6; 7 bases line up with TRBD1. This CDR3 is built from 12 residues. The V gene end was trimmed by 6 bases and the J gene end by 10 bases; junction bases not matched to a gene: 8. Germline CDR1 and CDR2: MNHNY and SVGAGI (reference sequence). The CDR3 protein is CASRTGDPIYTF. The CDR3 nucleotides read TGTGCCAGCAGAACAGGGGACCCGATCTACACCTTC.

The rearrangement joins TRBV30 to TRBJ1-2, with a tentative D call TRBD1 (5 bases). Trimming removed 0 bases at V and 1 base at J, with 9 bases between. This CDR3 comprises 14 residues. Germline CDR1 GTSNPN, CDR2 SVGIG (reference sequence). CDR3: CAWSVQAVNYGYTF. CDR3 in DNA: TGTGCCTGGAGTGTACAGGCAGTTAACTATGGCTACACCTTC.

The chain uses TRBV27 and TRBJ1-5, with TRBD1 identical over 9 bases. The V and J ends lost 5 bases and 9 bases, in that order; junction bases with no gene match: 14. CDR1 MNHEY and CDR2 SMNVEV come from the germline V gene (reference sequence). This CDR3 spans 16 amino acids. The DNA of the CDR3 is TGTGCCAGCAGTCCAACACCGGGACAGGGTTCACGGCCCCAGCATTTT. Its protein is CASSPTPGQGSRPQHF.

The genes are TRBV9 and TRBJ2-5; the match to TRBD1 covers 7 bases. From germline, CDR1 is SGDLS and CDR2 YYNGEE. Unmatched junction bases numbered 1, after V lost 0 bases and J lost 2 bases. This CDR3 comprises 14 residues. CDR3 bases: TGTGCCAGCAGCGTAGCGGGACAGCAAGAGACCCAGTACTTC. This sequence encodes CASSVAGQQETQYF. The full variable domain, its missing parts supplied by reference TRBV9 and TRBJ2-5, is DSGVTQTPKHLITATGQRVTLRCSPRSGDLSVYWYQQSLDQGLQFLIQYYNGEERAKGNILERFSAQQFPDLHSELNLSSLELGDSALYFCASSVAGQQETQYFGPGTRLLVL.

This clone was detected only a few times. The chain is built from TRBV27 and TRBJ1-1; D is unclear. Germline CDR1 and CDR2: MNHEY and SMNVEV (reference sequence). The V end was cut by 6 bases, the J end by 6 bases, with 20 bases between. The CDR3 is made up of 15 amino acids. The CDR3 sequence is CASRSDWAASAEAFF. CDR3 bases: TGTGCCAGCAGGTCGGACTGGGCTGCGAGCGCTGAAGCTTTCTTT.

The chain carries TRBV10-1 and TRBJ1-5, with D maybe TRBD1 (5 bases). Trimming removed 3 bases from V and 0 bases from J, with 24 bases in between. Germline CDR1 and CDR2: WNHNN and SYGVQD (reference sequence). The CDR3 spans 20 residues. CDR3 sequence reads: CASSDLGIRQIKHSNQPQHF. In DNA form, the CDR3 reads TGCGCCAGCAGTGATCTGGGGATCCGACAGATTAAACATAGCAATCAGCCCCAGCATTTT.

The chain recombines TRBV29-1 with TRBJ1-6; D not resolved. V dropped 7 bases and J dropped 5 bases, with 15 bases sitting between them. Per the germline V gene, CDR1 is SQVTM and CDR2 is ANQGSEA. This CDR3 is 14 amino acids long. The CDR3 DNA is TGCAGCGCTGCGGATCGGTCCAATAATTCACCCCTCCACTTT. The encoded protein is CSAADRSNNSPLHF.

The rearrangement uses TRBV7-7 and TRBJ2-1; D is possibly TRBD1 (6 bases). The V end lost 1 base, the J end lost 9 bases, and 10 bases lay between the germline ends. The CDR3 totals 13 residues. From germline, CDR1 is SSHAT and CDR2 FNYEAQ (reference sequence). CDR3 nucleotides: TGTGCCAGCAGCTTAGTACGGGACACTGAGCAGTTCTTC. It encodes CASSLVRDTEQFF.

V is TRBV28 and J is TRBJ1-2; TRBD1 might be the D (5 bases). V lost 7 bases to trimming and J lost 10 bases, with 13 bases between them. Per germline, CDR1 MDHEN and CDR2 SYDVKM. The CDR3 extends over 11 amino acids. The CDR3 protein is CASIAQGSYTF. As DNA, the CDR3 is TGTGCCAGCATCGCTCAGGGTTCCTACACCTTC.

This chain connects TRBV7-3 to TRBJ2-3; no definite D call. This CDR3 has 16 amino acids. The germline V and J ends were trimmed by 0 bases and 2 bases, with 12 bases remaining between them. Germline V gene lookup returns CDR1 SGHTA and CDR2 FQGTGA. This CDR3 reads CASSLTPSDHTDTQYF. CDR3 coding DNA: TGTGCCAGCAGCTTAACGCCCAGCGACCACACAGATACGCAGTATTTT.

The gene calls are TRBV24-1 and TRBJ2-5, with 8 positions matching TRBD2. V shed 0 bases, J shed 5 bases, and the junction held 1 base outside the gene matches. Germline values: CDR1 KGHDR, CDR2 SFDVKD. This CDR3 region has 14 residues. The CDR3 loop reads CATSDLSGGETQYF. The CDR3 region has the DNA TGTGCCACCAGTGATTTGTCGGGAGGGGAGACCCAGTACTTC.

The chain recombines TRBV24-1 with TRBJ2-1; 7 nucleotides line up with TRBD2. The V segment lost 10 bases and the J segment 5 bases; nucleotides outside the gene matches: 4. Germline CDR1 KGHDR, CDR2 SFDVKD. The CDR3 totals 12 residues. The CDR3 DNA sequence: TGTGCCACGGAGGGAGGGGACAATGAGCAGTTCTTC. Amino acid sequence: CATEGGDNEQFF.

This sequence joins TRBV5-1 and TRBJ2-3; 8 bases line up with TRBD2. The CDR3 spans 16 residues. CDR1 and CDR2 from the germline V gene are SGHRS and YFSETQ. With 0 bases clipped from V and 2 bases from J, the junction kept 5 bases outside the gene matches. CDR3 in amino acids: CASSLAGTRYTDTQYF. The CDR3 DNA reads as TGCGCCAGCAGCTTGGCCGGGACTAGGTACACAGATACGCAGTATTTT.

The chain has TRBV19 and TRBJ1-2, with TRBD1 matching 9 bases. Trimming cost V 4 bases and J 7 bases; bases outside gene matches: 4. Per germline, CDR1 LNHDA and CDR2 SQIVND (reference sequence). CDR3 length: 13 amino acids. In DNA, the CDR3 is TGTGCCAGTAGTACGACAGGGGGAGGTGGCTACACCTTC. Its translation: CASSTTGGGGYTF.

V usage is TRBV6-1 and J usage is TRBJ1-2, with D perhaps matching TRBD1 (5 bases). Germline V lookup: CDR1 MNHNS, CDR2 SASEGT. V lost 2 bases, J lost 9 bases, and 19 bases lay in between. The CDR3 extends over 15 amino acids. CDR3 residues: CASSEPAGLAGSYTF. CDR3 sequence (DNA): TGTGCCAGCAGTGAACCAGCAGGGTTAGCGGGTAGCTACACCTTC.

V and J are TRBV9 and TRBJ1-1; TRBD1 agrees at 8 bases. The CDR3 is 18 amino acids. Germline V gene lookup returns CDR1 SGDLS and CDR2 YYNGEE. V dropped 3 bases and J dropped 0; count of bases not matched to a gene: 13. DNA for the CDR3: TGTGCCAGCAGCGCCGCTCTTACTCGGGACAGGCTGAACACTGAAGCTTTCTTT. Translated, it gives CASSAALTRDRLNTEAFF.

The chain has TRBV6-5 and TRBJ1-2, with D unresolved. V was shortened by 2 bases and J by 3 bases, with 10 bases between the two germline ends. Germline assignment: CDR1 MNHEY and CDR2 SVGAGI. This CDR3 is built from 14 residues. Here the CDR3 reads CASSYEGNYYGYTF. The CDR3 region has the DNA TGTGCCAGCAGTTACGAGGGAAACTACTATGGCTACACCTTC.

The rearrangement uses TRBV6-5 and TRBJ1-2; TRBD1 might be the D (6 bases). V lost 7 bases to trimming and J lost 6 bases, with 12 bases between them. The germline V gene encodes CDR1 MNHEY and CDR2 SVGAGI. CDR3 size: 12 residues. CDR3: CASTSQGNGYTF. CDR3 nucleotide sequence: TGTGCCAGCACCTCACAGGGTAATGGCTACACCTTC.